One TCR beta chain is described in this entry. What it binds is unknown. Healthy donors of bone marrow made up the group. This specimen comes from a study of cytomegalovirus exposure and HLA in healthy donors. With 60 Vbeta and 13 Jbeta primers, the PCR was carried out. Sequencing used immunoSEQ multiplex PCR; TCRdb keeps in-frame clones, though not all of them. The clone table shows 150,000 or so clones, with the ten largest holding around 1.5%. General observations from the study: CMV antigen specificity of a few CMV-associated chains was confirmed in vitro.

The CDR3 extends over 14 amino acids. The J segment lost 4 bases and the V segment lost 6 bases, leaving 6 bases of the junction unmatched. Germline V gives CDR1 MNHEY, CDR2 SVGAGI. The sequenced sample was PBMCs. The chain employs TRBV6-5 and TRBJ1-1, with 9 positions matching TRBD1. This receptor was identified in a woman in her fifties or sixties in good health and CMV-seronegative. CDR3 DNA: TGTGCCAGCAGACCACAGGGGGCGAGCACTGAAGCTTTCTTT. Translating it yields CASRPQGASTEAFF.